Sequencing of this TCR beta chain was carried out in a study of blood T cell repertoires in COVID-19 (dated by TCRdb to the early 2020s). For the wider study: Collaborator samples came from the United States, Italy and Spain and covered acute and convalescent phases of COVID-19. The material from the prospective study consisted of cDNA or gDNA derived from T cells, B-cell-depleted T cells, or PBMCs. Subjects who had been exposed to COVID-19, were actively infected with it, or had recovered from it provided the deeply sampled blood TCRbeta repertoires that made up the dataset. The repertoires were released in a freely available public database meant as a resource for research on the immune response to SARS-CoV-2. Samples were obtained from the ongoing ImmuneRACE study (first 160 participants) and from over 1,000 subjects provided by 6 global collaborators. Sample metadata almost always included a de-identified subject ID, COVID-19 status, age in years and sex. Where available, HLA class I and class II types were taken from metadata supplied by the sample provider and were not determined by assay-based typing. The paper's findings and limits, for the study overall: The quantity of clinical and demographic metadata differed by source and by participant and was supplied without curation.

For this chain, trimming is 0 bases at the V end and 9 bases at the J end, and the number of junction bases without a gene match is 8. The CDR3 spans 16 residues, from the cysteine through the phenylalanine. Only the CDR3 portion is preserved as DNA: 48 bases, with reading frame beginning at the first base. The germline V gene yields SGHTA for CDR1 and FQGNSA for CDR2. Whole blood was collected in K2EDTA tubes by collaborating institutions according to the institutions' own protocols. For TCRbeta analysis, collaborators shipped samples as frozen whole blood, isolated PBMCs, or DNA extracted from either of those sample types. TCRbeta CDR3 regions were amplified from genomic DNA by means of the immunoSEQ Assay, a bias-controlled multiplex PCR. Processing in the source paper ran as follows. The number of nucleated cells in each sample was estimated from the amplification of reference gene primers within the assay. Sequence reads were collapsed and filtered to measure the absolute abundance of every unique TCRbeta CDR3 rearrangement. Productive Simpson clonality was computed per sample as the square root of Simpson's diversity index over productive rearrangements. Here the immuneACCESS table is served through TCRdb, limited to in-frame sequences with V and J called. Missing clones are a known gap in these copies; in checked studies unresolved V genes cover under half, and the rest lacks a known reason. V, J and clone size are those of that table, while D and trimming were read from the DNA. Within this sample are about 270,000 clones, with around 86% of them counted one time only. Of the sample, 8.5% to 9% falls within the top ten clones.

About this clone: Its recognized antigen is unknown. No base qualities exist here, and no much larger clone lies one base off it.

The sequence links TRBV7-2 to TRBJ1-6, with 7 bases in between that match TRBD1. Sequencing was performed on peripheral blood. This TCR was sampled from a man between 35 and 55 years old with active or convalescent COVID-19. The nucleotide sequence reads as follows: TGTGCCAGCAGCTTAGCCCCCGGGACAGCCCTTTCACCCCTCCACTTT. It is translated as CASSLAPGTALSPLHF.